Following are 22 T cell receptor beta chains from one sample sequenced in a study of radiation and T cells in renal cell carcinoma. Generated by immunoSEQ multiplex PCR, the TCRdb table keeps only in-frame clones and is missing some. The sample lists approximately 94,000 clones; about 79% were seen once. Specified time point: baseline pretreatment blood. Stated treatment: 15 Gy SBRT to primary tumor, nephrectomy 4 weeks later. Source: blood, taken from a patient whose treatment included radiotherapy and nephrectomy. These receptors originate from a man aged 60 to 75 with renal cell carcinoma.

CDR3 DNA sequence: TGTGCCAGTAGCAGATGGACCGATAACACCGGGGAGCTGTTTTTT. This translates into CASSRWTDNTGELFF. V is TRBV19 and J is TRBJ2-2; D is unresolved. Per germline, CDR1 LNHDA and CDR2 SQIVND (reference sequence). Trimming stripped 6 bases from V and 2 bases from J, with 13 bases between. The CDR3 is 15 residues long.

The V and J genes are TRBV29-1 and TRBJ2-7, with D hard to call. Germline loops: CDR1 SQVTM, CDR2 ANQGSEA. This CDR3 has 12 amino acids. Trimming removed 5 bases at V and 3 bases at J, with 11 bases between. The CDR3 nucleotides are TGCAGCGTTCGCCCAGGCTACTACGAGCAGTACTTC. The encoded protein is CSVRPGYYEQYF.

The V and J genes are TRBV14 and TRBJ2-3; D might be TRBD2 (5 bases). The CDR3 runs to 13 residues. From germline, CDR1 is SGHDN and CDR2 FVKESK. The V and J ends lost 0 bases and 6 bases respectively, with 7 bases between them. The CDR3 DNA sequence: TGTGCCAGCAGCCAAGAAGCGGTCGATACGCAGTATTTT. Translating gives CASSQEAVDTQYF.

CDR3 protein: CASSGASGRNTGELFF. CDR3 bases: TGTGCCAGCAGTGGGGCTAGCGGGAGGAACACCGGGGAGCTGTTTTTT. The chain employs TRBV2 and TRBJ2-2; TRBD2 matches at 10 bases. The ends lost 4 bases at V and 1 base at J; junction bases unmatched: 3. The CDR3 totals 16 residues. CDR1 is SNHLY, CDR2 FYNNEI, per germline.

This rearrangement joins TRBV5-1 to TRBJ2-2, with a weak D call TRBD2 (5 bases). This CDR3 region has 17 residues. V lost 0 bases, J lost 6 bases, and 18 bases lay in between. Germline V CDR1 and CDR2: SGHRS, YFSETQ. The CDR3 loop is CASSLGSTASGAGELFF. In nucleotides, the CDR3 is TGCGCCAGCAGCTTGGGTAGTACAGCGTCCGGGGCCGGGGAGCTGTTTTTT.

In nucleotides, the CDR3 is TGTGCCAGCAGCTTTACAGGGGGCGCCGGCACTGAAGCTTTCTTT. Translation gives CASSFTGGAGTEAFF. This rearrangement joins TRBV7-3 to TRBJ1-1, with 9 positions matching TRBD1. With 3 bases clipped from V and 4 bases from J, the junction kept 6 bases outside the gene matches. Looked up from germline, CDR1 is SGHTA and CDR2 is FQGTGA. The CDR3 loop spans 15 amino acids.

The chain employs TRBV18 and TRBJ1-1; D is unresolved. CDR1 and CDR2 from the germline V gene are KGHSH and LQKENI. This CDR3 region has 14 residues. Trimming shortened V by 3 bases and J by 1 base, and 9 bases separated the two germline ends. CDR3 protein: CASSPLASNTEAFF. The CDR3 nucleotides read TGTGCCAGCTCACCCCTGGCCTCGAACACTGAAGCTTTCTTT.

The chain carries TRBV19 and TRBJ2-1; D possibly corresponds to TRBD2 (7 bases). The germline V gene has CDR1 LNHDA and CDR2 SQIVND (reference sequence). This CDR3 is 14 amino acids long. Trimming took off 9 bases at V and 7 bases at J, with 19 bases between the two ends. The CDR3 region is CASSLGGEKNEQFF. In DNA, the CDR3 is TGTGCCAGCTCCCTAGGGGGGGAGAAGAATGAGCAGTTCTTC.

The chain combines TRBV5-1 with TRBJ2-3; D is undetermined. Germline-derived CDR1 and CDR2 are SGHRS and YFSETQ. With 1 base removed from V and 1 base from J, the gap between germline ends came to 22 bases. The CDR3 totals 19 residues. CDR3 DNA sequence: TGCGCCAGCAGCTTGCAGATCCTTCTCCTTCGCCATGGCACAGATACGCAGTATTTT. It specifies CASSLQILLLRHGTDTQYF.

The chain recombines TRBV7-9 with TRBJ2-7, with 7 bases aligning to TRBD1. The V and J ends lost 5 bases and 4 bases, in that order; junction bases with no gene match: 11. The germline CDR1 and CDR2 sequences are SEHNR and FQNEAQ (reference sequence). The CDR3 spans 15 residues. The CDR3 reads CASSRTGTAPYEQYF. The DNA of the CDR3 is TGTGCCAGCAGCCGGACCGGGACAGCCCCATACGAGCAGTACTTC.

Points on this clone: Germline and junction disagree at one end, which may indicate a read error. V usage is TRBV7-2 and J usage is TRBJ2-1, with D hard to call. The CDR3 contains 15 residues. The germline V gene has CDR1 SGHTA and CDR2 FQGNSA. CDR3 sequence reads: CASSRSGPSSNEQFF. In DNA form, the CDR3 reads TGTGCCAGCAGCCGTAGTGGGCCCTCCTCCAATGAGCAGTTCTTC.

This clone has a handful of counts. The chain employs TRBV2 and TRBJ1-1; TRBD1 aligns across 7 bases. V shed 5 bases and J 10 bases; nucleotides not matched to a gene: 10. The germline gives CDR1 SNHLY, CDR2 FYNNEI. The length of the CDR3 is 13 residues. CDR3 sequence reads: CASSPDRAWAAFF. Written as DNA, the CDR3 is TGTGCCAGCAGTCCCGACAGGGCTTGGGCAGCTTTCTTT.

The chain uses TRBV7-9 and TRBJ2-3, with D possibly TRBD2 on 5 matching bases. The germline V gene encodes CDR1 SEHNR and CDR2 FQNEAQ (reference sequence). Trimming pared 2 bases from V and 7 bases from J, leaving 7 bases between. CDR3 length: 12 amino acids. Here the CDR3 reads CASSLPGNTQYF. The CDR3 nucleotides read TGTGCCAGCAGCTTACCGGGAAATACGCAGTATTTT.

V usage is TRBV28 and J usage is TRBJ2-5, with TRBD1 matching 9 bases. The V segment lost 2 bases and the J segment 5 bases; nucleotides outside the gene matches: 6. This CDR3 contains 15 residues. Germline values: CDR1 MDHEN, CDR2 SYDVKM. The CDR3 DNA is TGTGCCAGCAGTTTACCCGGGACAGGGCAGGAGACCCAGTACTTC. This gives the protein CASSLPGTGQETQYF. Filled out from reference TRBV28 and TRBJ2-5, the complete variable domain reads DVKVTQSSRYLVKRTGEKVFLECVQDMDHENMFWYRQDPGLGLRLIYFSYDVKMKEKGDIPEGYSVSREKKERFSLILESASTNQTSMYLCASSLPGTGQETQYFGPGTRLLVL.

The chain couples TRBV6-1 to TRBJ2-7, with TRBD1 identical over 7 bases. V lost 6 bases to trimming and J lost 3 bases; unmatched junction nucleotides: 5. CDR1 and CDR2 (germline): MNHNS, SASEGT. The CDR3 is 13 residues long. The CDR3 DNA reads as TGTGCCAGCAGGATGACAGGGTACTACGAGCAGTACTTC. It translates to CASRMTGYYEQYF.

The CDR3 DNA follows: TGCGCCAGCAGCTTGTATAGTGGCAGTAGCACAGATACGCAGTATTTT. Its translation is CASSLYSGSSTDTQYF. J is TRBJ2-3 and V is TRBV5-1; D gene ambiguous. V was clipped by 1 base and J by 0 bases, with 12 bases between them. The length of the CDR3 is 16 residues. The germline V gene has CDR1 SGHRS and CDR2 YFSETQ.

This rearrangement joins TRBV7-2 to TRBJ2-7; TRBD1 might be the D (6 bases). Trimming shortened V by 5 bases and J by 2 bases, and 13 bases separated the two germline ends. The CDR3 has 14 residues. The germline CDR1 and CDR2 sequences are SGHTA and FQGNSA. The CDR3 sequence is CASSQQGFTYEQYF. The DNA for the CDR3 is TGTGCCAGCAGCCAACAGGGTTTTACCTACGAGCAGTACTTC.

The chain is built from TRBV1 and TRBJ1-2. TRBV1 is marked as a pseudogene. The CDR3 extends over 13 amino acids. The chain's CDR3 is CTSSQERNYGYTF. The CDR3 nucleotides are TGCACCAGCAGCCAAGAGCGGAACTATGGCTACACCTTC.

This chain links TRBV18 with TRBJ2-3; no reliable D call. CDR3 length: 12 residues. V lost 2 bases and J 5 bases, leaving 5 bases between the germline ends. Germline V CDR1 and CDR2: KGHSH, LQKENI. CDR3 protein: CASSPGEDTQYF. The CDR3 coding sequence is TGTGCCAGCTCACCAGGTGAAGATACGCAGTATTTT.

This rearrangement joins TRBV4-3 to TRBJ2-3; 9 bases match TRBD2. Germline lookup yields CDR1 LGHNA and CDR2 YSLEER. The CDR3 runs 18 residues. Trimming removed 0 bases from V and 4 bases from J; junction bases left unmatched: 11. The DNA for the CDR3 is TGCGCCAGCAGCCAAGAGTGGCTAGCGGGGCACTGGGCAGATACGCAGTATTTT. Its protein is CASSQEWLAGHWADTQYF.

A single count supports this clone. This chain joins TRBV30 and TRBJ2-7; TRBD1 aligns across 9 bases. CDR1 is GTSNPN and CDR2 is SVGIG in the germline V gene (reference sequence). V dropped 4 bases and J dropped 6; count of bases not matched to a gene: 4. The CDR3 loop spans 12 amino acids. CDR3 sequence: CAWTGTGLEQYF. CDR3 DNA sequence: TGTGCCTGGACCGGGACAGGGCTCGAGCAGTACTTC.

The chain uses TRBV30 and TRBJ1-3, with D possibly TRBD1 on 5 matching bases. Germline-derived CDR1 and CDR2 are GTSNPN and SVGIG (reference sequence). This CDR3 comprises 13 residues. Trimming cost V 4 bases and J 6 bases, with 13 bases left between them. DNA for the CDR3: TGTGCCTGGACCCACCAAGGGGTAAACACCATATATTTT. It yields the protein CAWTHQGVNTIYF.